This T cell receptor beta chain was profiled in a study of regulatory T cells in long-lasting Graves disease. Study-wide points: Persistent disease preferred TRBV28, TRBJ1-2 and TRBJ2-5.

For TCR beta, libraries came from iRepertoire HTBI primers and Arm-PCR of CDR3 regions. MiXCR was run by TCRdb on the multiplex PCR reads, yielding one entry per CDR3 protein. The table lists approximately 440,000 distinct CDR3 sequences, roughly a quarter of them singletons, with approximately 26% in the top ten. The CDR3 is 13 residues long. CDR1 is KGHDR, CDR2 SFDVKD, per germline. The V gene lost 5 bases and the J gene lost 5 bases, with 9 bases spanning the gap. Time point specified: persistent/refractory GD, antithyroid drugs over 5 years with positive TRAb. PBMC-extracted RNA yielded the TCR library. This clonotype was counted between two and nine times. Its antigen is as yet unknown.

The specimen was peripheral blood mononuclear cells (PBMCs), collected when the disease was refractory, from a patient treated with antithyroid drugs. The origin of this receptor is a female donor with Graves disease. The chain has TRBV24-1 and TRBJ2-4; tentatively, D is TRBD1 or TRBD2 (5 bases each). This chain's CDR3 is CATSGQGENIQYF. CDR3 nucleotide sequence: TGTGCCACCAGTGGTCAGGGAGAAAACATTCAGTACTTC.